Presented here are 3 T cell receptor beta chains from one specimen sequenced in a study of Ad26.COV2.S vaccination and SARS-CoV-2 variants. Treatment noted: about 20 received Ad26.COV2.S at low or high dose, single or two shots; several received placebo; per-sample allocation not given. The study sampled participants on day 63 after the first vaccine or placebo injection. Sequencing was performed with immunoSEQ multiplex PCR; in TCRdb, only in-frame clones are kept and a portion is missing. Counted here are 430,000 or so clones, about 93% occurring once; the ten biggest clones make up less than 15%. Sequencing was performed on peripheral blood, taken in a trial of Ad26.COV2.S vaccine versus placebo. These TCRs come from a person between 18 and 59 years old who received the Ad26.COV2.S COVID-19 vaccine or a placebo.

A few counts support this clone. The chain joins TRBV19 to TRBJ2-4, with 7 bases identical to TRBD1. After removal of 5 bases from V and 6 bases from J, the junction contained 4 bases not matched to a gene. CDR1 is LNHDA, CDR2 SQIVND, per germline (reference sequence). This CDR3 has 13 amino acids. In DNA form, the CDR3 reads TGTGCCAGTAGTGTACAGGGGTCAAACATTCAGTACTTC. Encoded protein: CASSVQGSNIQYF.

The rearrangement links TRBV5-6 to TRBJ1-1; D not resolved. V was shortened by 1 base and J by 0 bases, with 4 bases between the two germline ends. The CDR3 sequence is 13 residues long. The germline V gene has CDR1 SGHDT and CDR2 YYEEEE. The DNA of the CDR3 is TGTGCCAGCAGCTTGAGAGTGAACACTGAAGCTTTCTTT. It codes for CASSLRVNTEAFF.

The chain joins TRBV10-3 to TRBJ2-1; no clear D gene. The length of the CDR3 is 14 residues. From germline, CDR1 is ENHRY and CDR2 SYGVKD. The V end was cut by 0 bases, the J end by 6 bases, with 9 bases between. The CDR3 loop is CAISESGLSNEQFF. CDR3 nucleotides: TGTGCCATCAGTGAGTCGGGCCTTTCCAATGAGCAGTTCTTC.